This T cell receptor beta chain was documented in a study of cytotoxic CD8 clonotypes in ibrutinib-treated CLL. For the study at large: Outcomes included some 25 partial and 2 complete responses; after median about 68 months, roughly 15 stayed remitted and about twelve progressed. Notes on the study in general: There were differences in sampling times between sustained-remission and progressing patients. Under treatment, the uncommon public clonotypes either contracted or remained stable. Clonality increased at ibrutinib response and stayed stable in sustained remission. At progression, however, it fell back toward baseline.

The repertoire was sequenced with immunoSEQ multiplex PCR; TCRdb's copy has only in-frame clones and lacks some. The sample shows about 76,000 clones, just over 85% of them seen only once. Germline V CDR1 and CDR2: MNHEY, SMNVEV (reference sequence). The ends lost 4 bases at V and 0 bases at J; junction bases unmatched: 4. The CDR3 is 16 residues long. Details on this clone: The antigen is unknown.

The input for sequencing was PBMCs, taken before ibrutinib treatment. This TCR came from a human donor with chronic lymphocytic leukemia. The chain links TRBV27 to TRBJ2-1, with 9 nucleotides matching TRBD2. CDR3 sequence reads: CASSSATSGSYNEQFF. The CDR3 bases are TGTGCCAGCAGTTCCGCGACTAGCGGCTCCTACAATGAGCAGTTCTTC.